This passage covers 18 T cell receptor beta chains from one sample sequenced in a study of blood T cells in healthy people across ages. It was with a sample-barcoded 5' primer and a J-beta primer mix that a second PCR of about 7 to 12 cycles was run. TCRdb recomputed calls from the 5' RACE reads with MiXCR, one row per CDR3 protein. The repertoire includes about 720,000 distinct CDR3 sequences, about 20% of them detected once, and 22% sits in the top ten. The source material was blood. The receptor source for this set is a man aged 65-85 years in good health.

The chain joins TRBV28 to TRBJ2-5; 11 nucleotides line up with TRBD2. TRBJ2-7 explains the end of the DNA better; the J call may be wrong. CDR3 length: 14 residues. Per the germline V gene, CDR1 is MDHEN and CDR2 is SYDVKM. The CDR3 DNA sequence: TGTGCCAGCAGTTTGGGTAGCGGGGGGGCCGAGCAGTACTTC. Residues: CASSLGSGGAEQYF.

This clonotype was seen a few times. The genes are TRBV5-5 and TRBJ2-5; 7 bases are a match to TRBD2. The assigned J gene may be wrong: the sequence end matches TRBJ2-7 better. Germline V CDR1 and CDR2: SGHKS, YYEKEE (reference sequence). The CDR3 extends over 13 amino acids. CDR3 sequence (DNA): TGTGCCAGCAGTCAAGGGAGGGACTACGAGCAGTACGTC. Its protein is CASSQGRDYEQYV.

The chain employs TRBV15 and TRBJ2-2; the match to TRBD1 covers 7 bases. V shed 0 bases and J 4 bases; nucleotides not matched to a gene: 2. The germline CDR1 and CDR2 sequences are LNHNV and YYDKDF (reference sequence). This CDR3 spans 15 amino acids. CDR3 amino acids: CATSRDGTVTGELFF. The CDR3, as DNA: TGTGCCACCAGCAGAGATGGGACAGTCACCGGGGAGCTGTTTTTT.

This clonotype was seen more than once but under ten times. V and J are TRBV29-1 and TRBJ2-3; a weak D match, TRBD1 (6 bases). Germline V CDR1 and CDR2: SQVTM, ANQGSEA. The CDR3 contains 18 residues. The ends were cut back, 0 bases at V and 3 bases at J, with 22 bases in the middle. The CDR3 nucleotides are TGCAGCGTTGAAGAGGTTAGGTCAGGGGCTATTAGAACAGATACGCAGTATTTT. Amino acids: CSVEEVRSGAIRTDTQYF.

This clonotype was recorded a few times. The CDR3 sequence: CASSLDRENYGYTF. Written as DNA, the CDR3 is TGTGCCAGCAGCTTGGACAGGGAGAACTATGGCTACACCTTC. J is TRBJ1-2 and V is TRBV7-9; 8 nucleotides match TRBD1. Trimming took 3 bases from V and 2 from J; bases not matched to a gene: 2. CDR3 length: 14 amino acids. Germline V gene sequence: CDR1 SEHNR, CDR2 FQNEAQ (reference sequence).

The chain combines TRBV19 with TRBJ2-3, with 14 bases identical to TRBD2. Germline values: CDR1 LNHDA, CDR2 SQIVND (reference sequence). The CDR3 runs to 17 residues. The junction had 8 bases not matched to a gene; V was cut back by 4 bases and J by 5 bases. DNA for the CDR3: TGTGCCAGTAGTAACCCAGGGACTAGCGGGAGCTTAGATACGCAGTATTTT. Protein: CASSNPGTSGSLDTQYF.

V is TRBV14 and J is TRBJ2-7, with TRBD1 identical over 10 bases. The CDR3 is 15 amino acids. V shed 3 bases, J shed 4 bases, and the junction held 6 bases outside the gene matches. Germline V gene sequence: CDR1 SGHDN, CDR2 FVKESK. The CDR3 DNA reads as TGTGCCAGCAGCCACCCGGGACAGGGGATTTACGAGCAGTACTTC. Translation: CASSHPGQGIYEQYF.

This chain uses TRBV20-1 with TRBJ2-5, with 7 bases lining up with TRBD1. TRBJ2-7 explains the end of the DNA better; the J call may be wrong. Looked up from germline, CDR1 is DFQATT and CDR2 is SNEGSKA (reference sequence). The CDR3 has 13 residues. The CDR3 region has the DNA TGCAGTGCAGGGGGCAGGGTAATCTACGAGCAGTACTTC. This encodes CSAGGRVIYEQYF.

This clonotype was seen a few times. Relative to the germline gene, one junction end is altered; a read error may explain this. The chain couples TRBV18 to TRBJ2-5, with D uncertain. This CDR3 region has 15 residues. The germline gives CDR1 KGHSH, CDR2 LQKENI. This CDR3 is CTSSPPSFRKETQYF. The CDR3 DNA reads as TGTACCAGCTCACCACCATCCTTTAGAAAAGAGACCCAGTACTTC.

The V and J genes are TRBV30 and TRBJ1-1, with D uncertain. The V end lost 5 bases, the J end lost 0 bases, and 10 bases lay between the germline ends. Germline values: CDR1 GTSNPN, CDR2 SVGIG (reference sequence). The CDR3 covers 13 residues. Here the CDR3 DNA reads TGTGCCTGGGCTAGTCGCGTGAACACTGAAGCTTTCTTT. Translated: CAWASRVNTEAFF.

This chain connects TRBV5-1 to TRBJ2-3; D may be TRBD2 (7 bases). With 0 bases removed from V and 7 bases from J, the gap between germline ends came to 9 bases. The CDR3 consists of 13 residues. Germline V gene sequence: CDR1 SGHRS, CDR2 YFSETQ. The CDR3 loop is CASSLEGGYTQYF. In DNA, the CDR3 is TGCGCCAGCAGCTTGGAGGGGGGGTATACGCAGTATTTT.

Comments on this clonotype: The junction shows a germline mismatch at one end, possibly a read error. Written as DNA, the CDR3 is TGTGCCAGCAGTTATGGGACTAGCAGAGATACGCAGTATTTT. Its translation is CASSYGTSRDTQYF. V usage is TRBV12-3 or TRBV12-4 and J usage is TRBJ2-3; 9 nucleotides agree with TRBD2. The CDR3 is 14 amino acids.

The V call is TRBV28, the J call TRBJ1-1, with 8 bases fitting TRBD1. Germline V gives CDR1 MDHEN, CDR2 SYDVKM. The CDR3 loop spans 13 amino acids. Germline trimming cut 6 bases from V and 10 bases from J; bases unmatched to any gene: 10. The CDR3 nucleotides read TGTGCCAGCAGCAGAATGCAGGGGGCAGGAGCTTTCTTT. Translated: CASSRMQGAGAFF. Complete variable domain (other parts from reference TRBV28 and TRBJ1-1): DVKVTQSSRYLVKRTGEKVFLECVQDMDHENMFWYRQDPGLGLRLIYFSYDVKMKEKGDIPEGYSVSREKKERFSLILESASTNQTSMYLCASSRMQGAGAFFGQGTRLTVV.

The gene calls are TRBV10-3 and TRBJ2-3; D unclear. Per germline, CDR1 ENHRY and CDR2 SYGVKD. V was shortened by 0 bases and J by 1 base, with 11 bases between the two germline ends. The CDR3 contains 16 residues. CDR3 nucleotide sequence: TGTGCCATCAGTGAGTCAAAAAGGTCAGGCACAGATACGCAGTATTTT. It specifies CAISESKRSGTDTQYF.

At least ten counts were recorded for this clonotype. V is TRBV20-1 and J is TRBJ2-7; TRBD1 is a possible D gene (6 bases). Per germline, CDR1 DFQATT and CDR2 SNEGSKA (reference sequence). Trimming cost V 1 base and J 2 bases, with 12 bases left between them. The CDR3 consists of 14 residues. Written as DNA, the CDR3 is TGCAGTGCTAGAGCTCCTCAGGGGACCTACGAGCAGTACTTC. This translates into CSARAPQGTYEQYF.

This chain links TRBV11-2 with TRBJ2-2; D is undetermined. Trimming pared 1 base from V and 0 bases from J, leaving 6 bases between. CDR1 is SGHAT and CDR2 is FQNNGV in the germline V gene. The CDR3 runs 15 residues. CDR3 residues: CASSLVWSNTGELFF. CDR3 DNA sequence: TGTGCCAGCAGCTTAGTTTGGTCGAACACCGGGGAGCTGTTTTTT.

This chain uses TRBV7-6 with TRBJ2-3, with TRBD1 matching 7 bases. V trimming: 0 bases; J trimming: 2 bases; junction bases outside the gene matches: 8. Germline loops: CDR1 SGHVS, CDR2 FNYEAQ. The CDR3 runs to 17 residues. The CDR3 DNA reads TGTGCCAGCAGCTTAGCTTCGGGACAGATACCCACAGATACGCAGTATTTT. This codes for CASSLASGQIPTDTQYF.

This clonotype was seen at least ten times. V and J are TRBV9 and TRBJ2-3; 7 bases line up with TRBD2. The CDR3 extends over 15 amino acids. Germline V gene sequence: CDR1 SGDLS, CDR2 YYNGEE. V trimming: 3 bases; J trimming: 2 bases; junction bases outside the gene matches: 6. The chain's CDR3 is CASSASGRNTDTQYF. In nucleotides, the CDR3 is TGTGCCAGCAGCGCTAGCGGTCGAAACACAGATACGCAGTATTTT.